This TCR beta chain was recovered during a study of cytomegalovirus exposure and HLA in healthy donors. General observations from the study: From TCR beta sequences, most subjects' HLA-A and HLA-B alleles were reportedly predicted accurately.

The PCR used 60 Vbeta and 13 Jbeta primers. Here immunoSEQ multiplex PCR was the method, and the copy in TCRdb shows in-frame clones only, minus some. The top ten clones hold roughly 4.9% of a sample with 150,000 or so clones, approximately 80% of them seen once. The CDR3 sequence is 15 residues long. The V gene lost 6 bases and the J gene lost 0 bases, with 11 bases spanning the gap. Germline loops: CDR1 SGHVS, CDR2 FQNEAQ. With respect to this clone: No antigen is known for it.

V is TRBV7-8 and J is TRBJ1-4; D gene uncertain. The receptor comes from a woman between 18 and 30 years old in good health and CMV-seropositive. Sequencing was performed on PBMCs. CDR3 DNA sequence: TGTGCCAGCAGAGTCACAGACGCAACTAATGAAAAACTGTTTTTT. Protein: CASRVTDATNEKLFF.